This is a list of T cell receptor beta chains from one sample in a study of response to subunit inactivated influenza vaccine. MiXCR was run by TCRdb on the RT-PCR reads, yielding one entry per CDR3 protein. Of 650,000 to 850,000 distinct CDR3 sequences detected, approximately 15% appear once; the ten largest clones hold roughly 6.4%. Material: PBMCs from blood, obtained roughly 15 days before vaccination. The receptor source for this set is a man aged 50-60 years who received an inactivated influenza vaccine. Both conserved end residues are part of each CDR3. D genes are given only for firm matches. Clone size is not always given. Where it is, it says once, few, many or a class for expanded clones.

d_call clone_size j_call v_call cdr3_length cdr3_nt cdr3_aa
. many TRBJ1-1 TRBV7-6 15 TGTGCCAGCAGCTTAGTGGCCGGCCTGAACACTGAAGCTTTCTTT CASSLVAGLNTEAFF
. few TRBJ2-5 TRBV5-1 15 TGCGCCAGCAGGCAAACTGGACAGCCCAAGAATACCCAGTACTTC CASRQTGQPKNTQYF
. few TRBJ1-1 TRBV20-1 16 TGCAGTGCTAGAGCTGTGCAGGGTGGGGTGAACACTGAAGCTTTCTTT CSARAVQGGVNTEAFF
TRBD2 . TRBJ2-7 TRBV6-2/TRBV6-3 14 TGTGCCAGCACCTCTAGCGGGGGGGCCTACGAGCAGTACTTC CASTSSGGAYEQYF
TRBD1 . TRBJ2-3 TRBV28 16 TGTGCCAGCAGTACCAGACAGGGGGGAAAATCAGATACGCAGTATTTT CASSTRQGGKSDTQYF
TRBD2 few TRBJ2-7 TRBV28 15 TGTGCCAGCAACCAGCGGGGGGGCGTCTCCTACGAGCAGTACTTC CASNQRGGVSYEQYF
. many TRBJ2-3 TRBV5-1 13 TGCGCCACCTCGGTTTGGAGCACAGATACGCAGTATTTT CATSVWSTDTQYF
TRBD2 few TRBJ2-7 TRBV11-1 18 TGTGCCAGCAGCTTAGGAGAATTTAGCGGGAGTATAGCCTACGAGCAGTACTTC CASSLGEFSGSIAYEQYF
TRBD2 . TRBJ2-1 TRBV20-1 16 TGCAGTGCTACCATAGTACTAGCGGGGAATACCAATGAGCAGTTCTTC CSATIVLAGNTNEQFF
TRBD2 . TRBJ2-1 TRBV20-1 15 TGCAGTGCTAGAGATTCTACTGGACTAGCGGGAGAGCAGTTCTTC CSARDSTGLAGEQFF
. . TRBJ2-2 TRBV24-1 14 TGTGCCACCAGTGACCATGGACGGTCCGGGGAGCTGTTTTTT CATSDHGRSGELFF
TRBD2 . TRBJ2-7 TRBV4-1 17 TGCGCCAGCAGCCAAGATAGGAGGAGCGGGGCTCCCTACGAGCAGTACTTC CASSQDRRSGAPYEQYF
TRBD1 few TRBJ1-6 TRBV12-3/TRBV12-4 15 TGTGCCAGCACCTCCGGGACAGGGAGAAATTCACCCCTCCACTTT CASTSGTGRNSPLHF
. many TRBJ1-1 TRBV5-1 16 TGCGCCAGCAGGGCCAGTCAAGGGGGAATGAACACTGAAGCTTTCTTT CASRASQGGMNTEAFF
. few TRBJ1-5 TRBV5-5 15 TGTGCCAGCAGCTCCGGGCCTATGGGGAATCAGCCCCAGCATTTT CASSSGPMGNQPQHF
. many TRBJ1-5 TRBV28 18 TGTGCCAGCAGTTCCTGGAGAAGGTCCAGGGTGGGCAATCAGCCCCAGCATTTT CASSSWRRSRVGNQPQHF
. many TRBJ1-4 TRBV12-3/TRBV12-4 14 TGTGCCAGCAGTTTTCCCGGATCTAATGAAAAACTGTTTTTT CASSFPGSNEKLFF
. many TRBJ1-1 TRBV9 13 TGTGCCAGCAGCGAAGGACAGAACACTGAAGCTTTCTTT CASSEGQNTEAFF
. few TRBJ1-2 TRBV6-6 13 TGTGCCAGCAGTTACCCACCCAAGGATGGCTACACCTTC CASSYPPKDGYTF
TRBD2 . TRBJ2-1 TRBV6-1 15 TGTGCCAGCAGCCACAACCTAGCGGGAGATCGGGAGCAGTTCTTC CASSHNLAGDREQFF
. few TRBJ2-1 TRBV27 14 TGTGCCAGCAGTTTCTTGGACTCAAGTTATGAGCAGTTCTTC CASSFLDSSYEQFF
TRBD1 . TRBJ2-5 TRBV7-9 12 TGTGCCAGCAGCTCGGACAGGGGGCCCCAGTACTTC CASSSDRGPQYF
TRBD1 few TRBJ1-2 TRBV3-1 14 TGTGCCAGTACCAGGGGGCTAGTTGGGTATGGCTACACCTTC CASTRGLVGYGYTF
TRBD2 few TRBJ2-7 TRBV7-9 16 TGTGCCAGCAGCTATAGTTCTAGCGGGTATTTCTACGAGCAGTACTTC CASSYSSSGYFYEQYF
. many TRBJ2-5 TRBV10-3 14 TGTGCCATCAGTGACACCGGCGGTGGGGAGACCCAGTACTTC CAISDTGGGETQYF
TRBD1 many TRBJ1-2 TRBV4-1 16 TGCGCCAGCAGCCAAGTTTCCCGGGACAGGGGCTATGGCTACACCTTC CASSQVSRDRGYGYTF
TRBD2 few TRBJ2-5 TRBV29-1 12 TGCAGCGTAGGACTAGCGGAAGAGACCCAGTACTTC CSVGLAEETQYF
TRBD2 few TRBJ2-7 TRBV28 18 TGTGCCAGCAGTTTATCCGCCCTAGCGGGAGAACGTAGTCCCGGGCAGTACTTC CASSLSALAGERSPGQYF
. many TRBJ1-1 TRBV24-1 17 TGTGCCACCAGTGGTTTCAAGTTCAGCGCCCTTAACACTGAAGCTTTCTTT CATSGFKFSALNTEAFF
. . TRBJ2-6 TRBV19 15 TGTGCCAGTAGTATGATGTACTCTGGGGCCAACGTCCTGACTTTC CASSMMYSGANVLTF
. . TRBJ1-6 TRBV5-1 15 TGCGCCAGCAGCTTGGCTGGGCAGCTTAATTCACCCCTCCACTTT CASSLAGQLNSPLHF
. . TRBJ2-1 TRBV7-2 16 TGTGCCAGCAGCTTAAGTGGTAACCCATCCTACAATGAGCAGTTCTTC CASSLSGNPSYNEQFF
TRBD1 . TRBJ2-7 TRBV7-2 16 TGTGCCAGCAGCTCAAGGACAGGGAGTAGGACCTACGAGCAGTACTTC CASSSRTGSRTYEQYF
TRBD1 . TRBJ2-6 TRBV9 19 TGTGCCAGCAGCTGGATGGTGACAGGGGGAGGCTCTGGGGCCAACGTCCTGACTTTC CASSWMVTGGGSGANVLTF
. few TRBJ1-2 TRBV10-3 12 TGTGCCATCAGCGCAGTGATCTTTGGCTACACCTTC CAISAVIFGYTF
. few TRBJ2-7 TRBV12-3/TRBV12-4 13 TGTGCCAGCAGTCCCAGGGAATCCTACGAGCAGTACTTC CASSPRESYEQYF